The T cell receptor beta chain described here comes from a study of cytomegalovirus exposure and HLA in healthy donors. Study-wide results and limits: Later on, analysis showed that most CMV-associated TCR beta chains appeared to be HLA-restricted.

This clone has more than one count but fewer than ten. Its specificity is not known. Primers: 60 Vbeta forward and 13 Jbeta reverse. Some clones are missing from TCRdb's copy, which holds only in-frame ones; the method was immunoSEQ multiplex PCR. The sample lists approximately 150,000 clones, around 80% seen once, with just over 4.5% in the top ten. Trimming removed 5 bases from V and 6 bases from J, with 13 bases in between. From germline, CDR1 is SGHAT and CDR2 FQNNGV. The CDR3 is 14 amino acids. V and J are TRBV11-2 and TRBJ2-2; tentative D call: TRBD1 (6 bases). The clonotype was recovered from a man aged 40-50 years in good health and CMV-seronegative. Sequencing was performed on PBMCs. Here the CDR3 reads CASSLRSGAGELFF. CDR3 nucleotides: TGTGCCAGCAGCCTAAGGTCAGGGGCCGGGGAGCTGTTTTTT.